This T cell receptor beta chain derives from a study of CD8+ T cells in alopecia areata. Overall study results and limits: Sharing of TCR sequences between patients (possibly for HLA-related reasons) was less clear than in mice.

This clone was detected only a few times. Antigen: not known. Individuals with alopecia areata gave both lesional scalp punch biopsies and peripheral blood for collection. Extracted RNA was reverse transcribed into cDNA, the sequencing template. Data came from immunoSEQ multiplex PCR; TCRdb stores just in-frame clones and leaves some out. Among 110,000 to 150,000 clones listed, around 60% were seen once. The source was CD4+ T cells sorted from blood, collected at week 0. This clonotype was obtained from a human donor with alopecia areata.

The CDR3 DNA sequence: TGCGCCAGCAGCCAACCCTTACTAGGAGACACTGAAGCTTTCTTT. Protein product: CASSQPLLGDTEAFF. The rearrangement links TRBV4-1 to TRBJ1-1; D ambiguous. The germline V gene encodes CDR1 MGHRA and CDR2 YSYEKL. The CDR3 is 15 residues long. Trimming took 2 bases from V and 3 from J, leaving 13 bases between them.